Listed below are T cell receptor beta chains from one sample, sequenced in a study of T cells in Graves' hyperthyroidism and ophthalmopathy. TCRdb used MiXCR to reprocess the multiplex PCR reads, holding one entry per CDR3 protein. The sample carries about half a million distinct CDR3 sequences, roughly a quarter recorded once. Sequenced material: blood. The receptors come from a woman in her 30s with Graves' ophthalmopathy. CDR3s include the opening cysteine and the closing phenylalanine or tryptophan. The D gene is left open where the match is weak. The size of a clone is reported for some rows only, either as once, few or many, or as a class for expanded clones.

size	D	V	J	DNA	CDR3
many	TRBD1	TRBV11-2	TRBJ1-1	TGTGCCAGCATCACCTTAAGTAGGAGGGGGCGGACTGAAGCTTTCTTT	CASITLSRRGRTEAFF
many	TRBD1	TRBV19	TRBJ1-5	TGTGCCAGTAGTTTCGGTACAGGGGGCAGTCAGCCCCAGCATTTT	CASSFGTGGSQPQHF
few	NA	TRBV28	TRBJ1-1	TGTGCCAGCAGCCGATTCTGGCAGAAAAACACTGAAGCTTTCTTT	CASSRFWQKNTEAFF
many	NA	TRBV25-1	TRBJ1-2	TGTGCCAGCAGTTCGGAGTTACTTGGCTACACCTTC	CASSSELLGYTF
many	NA	TRBV6-1	TRBJ1-1	TGTGCCAGCAGTGAAGAGGGGGTAATGAACACTGAAGCTTTCTTT	CASSEEGVMNTEAFF
few	NA	TRBV10-1	TRBJ1-3	TGCGCCAGCAGTGAGTCGGGGGACCCCAGAAACACCATATATTTT	CASSESGDPRNTIYF
once	NA	TRBV2	TRBJ1-1	TGTGCCAGCAGCCCGAGAATGGGGGAAGTAGCTTTCTTT	CASSPRMGEVAFF
many	NA	TRBV7-8	TRBJ2-7	TGTGCCAGCAGCTTAGGGCAGGGTCGACAGGACGAGCAGTACTTC	CASSLGQGRQDEQYF
few	NA	TRBV5-6	TRBJ1-3	TGTGCCAGCAGCTTGGTACGGACCAGCTCTGGAAACACCATATATTTT	CASSLVRTSSGNTIYF
few	NA	TRBV20-1	TRBJ1-1	TGCAGTTCAACCCTGGAAGGGTGGGTATCGGAAGCTTTCTTT	CSSTLEGWVSEAFF
few	NA	TRBV3-1	TRBJ1-2	TGTGCCAGCAGCCAAGAATTTAACTATGGCTACACCTTC	CASSQEFNYGYTF
many	NA	TRBV2	TRBJ1-5	TGTGCCAGCAGTGAAACGACAGGACATAGCAATCAGCCCCAGCATTTT	CASSETTGHSNQPQHF
many	NA	TRBV7-2	TRBJ1-5	TGTGCCAGCAGCCCCATGGGGGCGTTGGGCAATCAGCCCCAGCATTTT	CASSPMGALGNQPQHF
NA	TRBD1	TRBV20-1	TRBJ1-2	TGCAGAGGGACAGGCAAGTCCTATGGCTACACCTTC	CRGTGKSYGYTF
many	NA	TRBV12-3/TRBV12-4	TRBJ1-1	TGTGCCAGCAGTTCGTCCGTGACCTTGAACACTGAAGCTTTCTTT	CASSSSVTLNTEAFF
few	NA	TRBV18	TRBJ2-5	TGTGCCAGCTCACCACCGGGCACAGCTGAGACCCAGTACTTC	CASSPPGTAETQYF
NA	NA	TRBV19	TRBJ2-3	TGTGCCAGTAGAGGGGGGGGCTCAGATACGCAGTATTTT	CASRGGGSDTQYF
many	NA	TRBV6-5	TRBJ2-7	TGTGCCAGCAGTTACTCGGCAGCTTCCTACGAGCAGTACTTC	CASSYSAASYEQYF
NA	TRBD1	TRBV6-1	TRBJ1-1	TGTGCCAGCAGTCCCAGGACAGGGCGGGGGTCTGAAGCTTTCTTT	CASSPRTGRGSEAFF
many	TRBD2	TRBV20-1	TRBJ2-7	TGCAGTGCGGACCTAGCGGGGGCCCTCTACGAGCAGTACTTC	CSADLAGALYEQYF
many	NA	TRBV7-2	TRBJ1-5	TGTGCCAGCAGCGCATTCCCAGGGGACAATCAGCCCCAGCATTTT	CASSAFPGDNQPQHF
many	NA	TRBV20-1	TRBJ1-1	TGCAGTGCTGTGGGACATTTGAACACTGAAGCTTTCTTT	CSAVGHLNTEAFF
NA	TRBD1	TRBV2	TRBJ1-1	TGTGCCAGCAGTGAAGACAGGGGTGGGAACACTGAAGCTTTCTTT	CASSEDRGGNTEAFF
many	NA	TRBV11-2	TRBJ1-2	TGTGCCAGCAGCACCCCTGGACGGTGGTCCTATGGCTACACCTTC	CASSTPGRWSYGYTF
NA	TRBD1	TRBV20-1	TRBJ1-6	TGCAGTGCTAAATCGACCGGGACAGGGCCGTCGCCCCTCCACTTT	CSAKSTGTGPSPLHF
many	NA	TRBV12-3/TRBV12-4	TRBJ2-2	TGTGCCAGCAGTATCCCGGGACTGGGCACCGGGGAGCTGTTTTTT	CASSIPGLGTGELFF
NA	TRBD1	TRBV4-1	TRBJ1-2	TGCGCCAGCAGCCAACCGGACAGGGAGAACTATGGCTACACCTTC	CASSQPDRENYGYTF
few	NA	TRBV6-1	TRBJ1-2	TGTGCCAGCAGTGAAGCTTGGGAGGGCTATGGCTACACCTTC	CASSEAWEGYGYTF
many	NA	TRBV6-1	TRBJ2-7	TGTGCCAGCAGTGAGGAGGGACCCATCTACGAGCAGTACTTC	CASSEEGPIYEQYF
many	TRBD2	TRBV28	TRBJ2-7	TGTGCCAGCAGTCCCGCGGGGGTAACCTACGAGCAGTACTTC	CASSPAGVTYEQYF
many	NA	TRBV7-9	TRBJ1-2	TGTGCCAGCAGCTTCGACCATCGGGAACACTATGGCTACACCTTC	CASSFDHREHYGYTF
few	NA	TRBV6-5	TRBJ1-2	TGTGCCAGCAGTTACCCCCCAGTCCTGGAGGACTATGGCTACACCTTC	CASSYPPVLEDYGYTF
NA	TRBD1	TRBV12-5	TRBJ2-7	TGTGCTAGTGGTTTGGTAACTGCGGGACAGGACAAGGAGCAGTACTTC	CASGLVTAGQDKEQYF
NA	NA	TRBV9	TRBJ2-7	TGTGCCAGCAGCCCCCAAGGGACAACCTTCTCCTACGAGCAGTACTTC	CASSPQGTTFSYEQYF
many	NA	TRBV20-1	TRBJ2-7	TGCAGTGCTAGAGGGTGGGGGGTCGCATCCTACGAGCAGTACTTC	CSARGWGVASYEQYF
many	NA	TRBV28	TRBJ1-3	TGTGCCAGCAGTTTATCTATACCTGGAAACACCATATATTTT	CASSLSIPGNTIYF
many	TRBD1	TRBV19	TRBJ1-1	TGTGCCAGTAATGGCGGACAGGGGGGCCGGAACACTGAAGCTTTCTTT	CASNGGQGGRNTEAFF
many	TRBD1	TRBV12-3/TRBV12-4	TRBJ1-1	TGTGCCAGCAGTTTTAGGACAGGGGACCTGAACACTGAAGCTTTCTTT	CASSFRTGDLNTEAFF
NA	TRBD2	TRBV20-1	TRBJ2-5	TGCAGTGCTAGATCGCATACTAGCGGGAGTAGGGAGACCCAGTACTTC	CSARSHTSGSRETQYF
few	NA	TRBV24-1	TRBJ2-7	TGTGCCACCAGTGATTTACCTTGGGAAGGACGGACGATCTACGAGCAGTACTTC	CATSDLPWEGRTIYEQYF
many	NA	TRBV12-3/TRBV12-4	TRBJ1-1	TGTGCCACAGGACCCCTGACAGGTATGGCCGCTTTCTTT	CATGPLTGMAAFF
many	TRBD1	TRBV5-1	TRBJ1-2	TGCGCCAGCAGGGATAGGACAGGGGGCGGCTATGGCTACACCTTC	CASRDRTGGGYGYTF
NA	NA	TRBV2	TRBJ2-2	TGTGCCACCGAATTCGGAGGGGAGCTGTTTTTT	CATEFGGELFF
NA	TRBD2	TRBV15	TRBJ2-5	TGTGCCACCAGCACACCGGGAGGACAAGAGACCCAGTACTTC	CATSTPGGQETQYF
NA	TRBD1	TRBV20-1	TRBJ2-5	TGCAGTGGCACCGGGGGACAGGGGGCATTATTCGCAGAGACCCAGTACTTC	CSGTGGQGALFAETQYF
few	TRBD1	TRBV2	TRBJ2-5	TGTGCCAGCAGTGAAGTATGGACAGGCCAAGAGACCCAGTACTTC	CASSEVWTGQETQYF
NA	NA	TRBV28	TRBJ1-1	TGTGCCAGCAGTGACCCAGGGAGCGCTGAAGCTTTCTTT	CASSDPGSAEAFF
many	NA	TRBV20-1	TRBJ1-1	TGCAGTGCTCTTAGGCCACGCGGAACAATGAACACTGAAGCTTTCTTT	CSALRPRGTMNTEAFF
many	TRBD1	TRBV28	TRBJ1-5	TGTGCCAGCAGTTTCCCGACAGGGGTTTCGCCCCAGCATTTT	CASSFPTGVSPQHF
many	NA	TRBV7-2	TRBJ2-7	TGTGCCAGCAGCTCACAGGGCGCCTACGAGCAGTACTTC	CASSSQGAYEQYF
NA	TRBD2	TRBV6-1	TRBJ2-5	TGTGCCAGCACGAAGACGGGGGGGGGCCAAGAGACCCAGTACTTC	CASTKTGGGQETQYF